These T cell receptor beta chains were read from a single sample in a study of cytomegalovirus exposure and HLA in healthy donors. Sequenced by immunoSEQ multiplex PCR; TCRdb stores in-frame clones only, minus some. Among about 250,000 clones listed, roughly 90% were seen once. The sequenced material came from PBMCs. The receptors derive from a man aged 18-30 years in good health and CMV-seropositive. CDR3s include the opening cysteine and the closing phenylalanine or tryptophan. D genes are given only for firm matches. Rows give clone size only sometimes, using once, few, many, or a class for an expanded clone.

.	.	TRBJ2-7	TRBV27	TGTGCCAGCAGTTTATCGGAAGGGTACGAGCAGTACTTC	CASSLSEGYEQYF
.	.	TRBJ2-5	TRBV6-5	TGTGCCAGCAGTTACGCCTCTCTGGGGGGCAAACAGACCCAGTACTTC	CASSYASLGGKQTQYF
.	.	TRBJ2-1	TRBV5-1	TGCGCCAGCAGCGCGATCCGGGGGCTGGGAGAGCAGTTCTTC	CASSAIRGLGEQFF
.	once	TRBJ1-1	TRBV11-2	TGTGCCAGCAGCTTCTCAGGATGGAACACTGAAGCTTTCTTT	CASSFSGWNTEAFF
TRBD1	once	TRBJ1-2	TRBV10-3	TGTGCCATCAGTGAGAGGGGACAGAGTGGGCGAAGTGGCTACACCTTC	CAISERGQSGRSGYTF
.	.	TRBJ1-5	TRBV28	TGTGCCAGCAGTCCGGGACACTCCAATCAGCCCCAGCATTTT	CASSPGHSNQPQHF
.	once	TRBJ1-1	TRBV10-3	TGTGCCATCAGTGAAGGGGATGAAGCTTTCTTT	CAISEGDEAFF
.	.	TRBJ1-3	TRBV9	TGTGCCAGCAGCGTAGGGTGGCAGTCTGGAAACACCATATATTTT	CASSVGWQSGNTIYF
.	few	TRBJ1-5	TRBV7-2	TGTGCCAGCAGCACCCGAGGGCATAGCAATCAGCCCCAGCATTTT	CASSTRGHSNQPQHF
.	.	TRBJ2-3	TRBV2	TGTGCCAGCAGTAGACGAGGCACAGATACGCAGTATTTT	CASSRRGTDTQYF
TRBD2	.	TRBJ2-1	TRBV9	TGTGCCAGCAGCGTAGTCCCAGCGGGAAACAATGAGCAGTTCTTC	CASSVVPAGNNEQFF
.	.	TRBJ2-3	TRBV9	TGTGCCAGCAGCGTAGAACTAGCAGCCGATACGCAGTATTTT	CASSVELAADTQYF
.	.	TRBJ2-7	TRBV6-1	TGTGCCAGCAGTGAAGGGCAGAACTACGAGCAGTACTTC	CASSEGQNYEQYF
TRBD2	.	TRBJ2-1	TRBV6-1	TGTGCCAGCAGGAGTAGCGGGAGGGCCCCGAATGAGCAGTTCTTC	CASRSSGRAPNEQFF
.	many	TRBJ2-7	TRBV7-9	TGTGCCAGCAGCTTAGAGGGGACCATCTCCTACGAGCAGTACTTC	CASSLEGTISYEQYF
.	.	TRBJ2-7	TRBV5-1	TGCGCCAGCAGCTTGAACAGGGTTGGAGAGCAGTACTTC	CASSLNRVGEQYF
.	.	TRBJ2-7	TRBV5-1	TGCGCCAGCAGCCCGGGGGACGAGCAGTACTTC	CASSPGDEQYF
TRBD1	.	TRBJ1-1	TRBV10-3	TGTGCCATCAGGTCGCCCGACAGGGGAGGGCCTGAAGGGAACACTGAAGCTTTCTTT	CAIRSPDRGGPEGNTEAFF
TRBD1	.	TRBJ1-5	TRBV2	TGTGCCAGCGGGGTCAGGGGGGGATATAGCAATCAGCCCCAGCATTTT	CASGVRGGYSNQPQHF
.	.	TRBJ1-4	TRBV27	TGTGCCAGCAGGGGGACAACGACTAATGAAAAACTGTTTTTT	CASRGTTTNEKLFF
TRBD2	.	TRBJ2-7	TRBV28	TGTGCCAGCAGCGGACTAGCGTTTAGCTCCTACGAGCAGTACTTC	CASSGLAFSSYEQYF
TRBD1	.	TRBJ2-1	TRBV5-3	TGTGCCAGAAGCTGTACGCCGGGACAGGGAATTACGATCTCCTACAATGAGCAGTTCTTC	CARSCTPGQGITISYNEQFF
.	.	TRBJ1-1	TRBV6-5	TGTGCCAGCGGGCGGGGCACTGAAGCTTTCTTT	CASGRGTEAFF
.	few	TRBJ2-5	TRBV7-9	TGTGCCAGCAGACCGAAGCCGGGACTTAGAGTGGAGACCCAGTACTTC	CASRPKPGLRVETQYF
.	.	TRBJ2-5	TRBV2	TGTGCCAGCAGTGAAGCGCTTGTCGGGGAGACCCAGTACTTC	CASSEALVGETQYF
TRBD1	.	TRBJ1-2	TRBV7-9	TGTGCCAGCAGTTTGGGACAGTCGAGTACCTATGGCTACACCTTC	CASSLGQSSTYGYTF
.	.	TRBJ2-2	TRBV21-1	TGTGCCAGCAGCAAGTTTGGTAGGGGACGAACCGGGGAGCTGTTTTTT	CASSKFGRGRTGELFF
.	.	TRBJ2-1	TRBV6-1	TGTGCCAGCAGTGACCGGGGACAACCGTACAATGAGCAGTTCTTC	CASSDRGQPYNEQFF
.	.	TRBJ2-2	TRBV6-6	TGTGCCAGCAGTTATGGCACCGGGGAGCTGTTTTTT	CASSYGTGELFF
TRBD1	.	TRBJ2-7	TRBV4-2	TGTGCCAGCAGCCAATCCGGGACAGGGGCGGGCGAGCAGTACTTC	CASSQSGTGAGEQYF
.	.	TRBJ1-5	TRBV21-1	TGTGCCAGCAGCAACGCGGGAAATCAGCCCCAGCATTTT	CASSNAGNQPQHF